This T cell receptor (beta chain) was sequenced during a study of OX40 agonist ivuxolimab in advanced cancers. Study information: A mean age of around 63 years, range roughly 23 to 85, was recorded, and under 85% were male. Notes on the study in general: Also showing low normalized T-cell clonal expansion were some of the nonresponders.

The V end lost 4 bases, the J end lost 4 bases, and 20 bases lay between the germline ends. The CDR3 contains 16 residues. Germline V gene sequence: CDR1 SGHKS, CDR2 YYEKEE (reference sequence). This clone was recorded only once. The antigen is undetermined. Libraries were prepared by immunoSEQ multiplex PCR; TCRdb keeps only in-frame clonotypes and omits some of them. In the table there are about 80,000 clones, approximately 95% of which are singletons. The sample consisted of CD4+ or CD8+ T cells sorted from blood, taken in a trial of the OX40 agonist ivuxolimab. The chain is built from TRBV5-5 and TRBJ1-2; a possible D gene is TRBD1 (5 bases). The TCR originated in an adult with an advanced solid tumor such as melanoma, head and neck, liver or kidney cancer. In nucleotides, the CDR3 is TGTGCCAGCAGCCCTACTGTCGGGGGGATCGTCTATGGCTACACCTTC. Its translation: CASSPTVGGIVYGYTF.